The rows below give T cell receptor beta chains drawn from one sample of a study of immune characterization of retroperitoneal liposarcoma. TCRdb fed the PCR reads into MiXCR, producing one record per CDR3 protein. Of roughly 8,400 distinct CDR3 sequences in the sample, 25% to 35% are singletons; the top ten hold about 14%. Sequenced sample: blood. These TCRs come from a male donor with retroperitoneal liposarcoma. CDR3s include the opening cysteine and the closing phenylalanine or tryptophan. D genes are given only for firm matches.

CASSQGASAGGIEQFF | TRBD2 | TRBJ2-1 | TRBV3-1
CASSRGISGTQYF | - | TRBJ2-5 | TRBV6-1
CASSETAITDTQYF | - | TRBJ2-3 | TRBV6-1
CASRKVEASGKSEQYF | TRBD2 | - | TRBV6-1
CASRQDRGATEAFF | TRBD1 | TRBJ1-1 | TRBV6-6
CASSQEVQINEKLFF | - | TRBJ1-4 | TRBV14
CASRPDRGNQPQHF | TRBD1 | TRBJ1-5 | TRBV6-5
CASGQGSATQFF | TRBD1 | TRBJ2-1 | TRBV10-2
CSASFGGEGRTEAFF | - | TRBJ1-1 | TRBV20-1
CASSYVPAGYNEQFF | - | TRBJ2-1 | TRBV6-6
CASSQERTSGSTDTQYF | TRBD2 | TRBJ2-3 | TRBV4-1
CASSATVAGGPSEQFF | TRBD2 | TRBJ2-1 | TRBV9
CASSEDRGENEQFF | TRBD1 | TRBJ2-1 | TRBV27
CASSQGNSGSYEQYF | TRBD2 | - | TRBV4-1
CASSPRTSGTDTQYF | TRBD2 | TRBJ2-3 | TRBV6-1
CASSATSGSWETQYF | TRBD2 | TRBJ2-5 | TRBV11-3
CASSSSPERGEQYF | TRBD2 | - | TRBV11-3
CASSFRVSRSSYNEQFF | - | TRBJ2-1 | TRBV12-3/TRBV12-4
CASRGNSGAYNEQFF | - | TRBJ2-1 | TRBV27
CASSQAQLAVNTDTQYF | TRBD2 | TRBJ2-3 | TRBV3-1
CASSESWVAGNTDTQYF | - | TRBJ2-3 | TRBV6-1
CASSLGGTGIYNEQFF | TRBD1 | TRBJ2-1 | TRBV5-1
CASNRIGGMGGNTIYF | - | TRBJ1-3 | TRBV6-5
CASSEGSGGFYEQYF | - | - | TRBV6-1
CASSQSGQALGRRYEQYF | - | - | TRBV6-1
CASSVEGADPADTQYF | TRBD1 | TRBJ2-3 | TRBV9
CSARLRTSGRANAFHEQFF | TRBD2 | TRBJ2-1 | TRBV20-1
CASSLGLATAADTQYF | TRBD2 | TRBJ2-3 | TRBV27
CASSLAGWGTYNEQFF | TRBD2 | TRBJ2-1 | TRBV6-6
CASSQGSSGELFF | - | TRBJ2-2 | TRBV7-2
CASSTRPYEQYF | - | TRBJ2-7 | TRBV6-1
CASSEGTENYGYTF | TRBD1 | TRBJ1-2 | TRBV6-4
CASRVSGRVPYEQFF | TRBD2 | TRBJ2-1 | TRBV6-1
CASSEGGLGDEQFF | TRBD2 | TRBJ2-1 | TRBV25-1
CASSRGQRNSPLHF | - | TRBJ1-6 | TRBV6-1
CSGTRLGTDTQYF | - | TRBJ2-3 | TRBV29-1
CASSYDSKNIQYF | - | TRBJ2-4 | TRBV6-5
CASSLWGSGANVLTF | - | TRBJ2-6 | TRBV12-3/TRBV12-4
CASRRLAGESIFGEQFF | TRBD2 | TRBJ2-1 | TRBV6-1
CASSRTGFSYEQYF | - | TRBJ2-7 | TRBV4-1
CASSETGGGGTDTQYF | TRBD2 | TRBJ2-3 | TRBV6-1
CASSPRGGSLTWNEQFF | TRBD2 | TRBJ2-1 | TRBV7-2
CASSIGLRGTQYF | - | TRBJ2-5 | TRBV27
CASSDNGRGNYGYTF | - | TRBJ1-2 | TRBV25-1
CASSSPGLANYEQYF | TRBD2 | - | TRBV6-1
CASSSFETQYF | - | TRBJ2-5 | TRBV12-3/TRBV12-4
CASGSGTANTEAFF | TRBD1 | TRBJ1-1 | TRBV6-5
CASSIDTGVTYEQYF | - | - | TRBV7-2
CASSEIAGVVDTQYF | TRBD2 | TRBJ2-3 | TRBV25-1